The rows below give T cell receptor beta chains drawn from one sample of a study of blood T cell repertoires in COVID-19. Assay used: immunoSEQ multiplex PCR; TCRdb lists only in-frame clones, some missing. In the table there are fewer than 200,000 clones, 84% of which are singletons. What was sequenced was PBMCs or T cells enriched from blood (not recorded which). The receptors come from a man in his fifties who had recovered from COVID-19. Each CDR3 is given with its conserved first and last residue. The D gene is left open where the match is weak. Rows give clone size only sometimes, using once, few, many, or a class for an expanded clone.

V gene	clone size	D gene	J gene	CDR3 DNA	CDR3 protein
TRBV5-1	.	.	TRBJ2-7	TGCGCCAGCAGCTTGGTTAGGGGATACGAGCAGTACTTC	CASSLVRGYEQYF
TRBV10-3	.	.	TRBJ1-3	TGTGCCACCGGCTCAGGGAAATTTGATGGAAACACCATATATTTT	CATGSGKFDGNTIYF
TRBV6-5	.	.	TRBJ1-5	TGTGCCAGCAGTTACGAGGCAGCGGCTCAGCCCCAGCATTTT	CASSYEAAAQPQHF
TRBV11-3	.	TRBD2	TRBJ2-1	TGTGCCAGCAGCCCGGGAGGTGCCGTCAATGAGCAGTTCTTC	CASSPGGAVNEQFF
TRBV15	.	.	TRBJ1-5	TGTGCCACCAGCAGAATTCTTGGACAAGACCCTAATCAGCCCCAGCATTTT	CATSRILGQDPNQPQHF
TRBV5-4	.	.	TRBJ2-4	TGTGCCAGCAGCTTGGTGGGCCAGATGGACATTCAGTACTTC	CASSLVGQMDIQYF
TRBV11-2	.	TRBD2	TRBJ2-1	TGTGCCAGCAGCTTAAGTTGGCGGGGGACTCTGTGGGAGCAGTTCTTC	CASSLSWRGTLWEQFF
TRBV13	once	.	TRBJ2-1	TGTGCCAGCAGCATGCCTGCTAGCCCGGAAATAAATGAGCAGTTCTTC	CASSMPASPEINEQFF
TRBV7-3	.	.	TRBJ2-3	TGTGCCAGCAGCTTGGGCCCCCCGGGGACAGATACGCAGTATTTT	CASSLGPPGTDTQYF
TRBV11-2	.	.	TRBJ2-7	TGTGCCAGCAGCCGAAACGACAGAGTCTACGAGCAGTACTTC	CASSRNDRVYEQYF
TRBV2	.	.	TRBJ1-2	TGTGCCAGCGGCCGGGGAATGGGAGAGGGCTACACCTTC	CASGRGMGEGYTF
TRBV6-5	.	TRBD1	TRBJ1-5	TGTGCCAGCGGGACAGTCAATCAGCCCCAGCATTTT	CASGTVNQPQHF
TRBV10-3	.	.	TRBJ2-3	TGTGCCATCAGTGATACAGCCAGCACAGATACGCAGTATTTT	CAISDTASTDTQYF
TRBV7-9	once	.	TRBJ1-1	TGTGCCAGCATCGGGTTTCTTGGACAGAAGAGGAACACTGAAGCTTTCTTT	CASIGFLGQKRNTEAFF
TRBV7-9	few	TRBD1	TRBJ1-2	TGTGCCAGCAGCCGGACAGGGGACTATGGCTACACCTTC	CASSRTGDYGYTF
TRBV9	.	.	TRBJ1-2	TGTGCCAGCAGCGTAGAACCAGACCGGGGTGGCTACACCTTC	CASSVEPDRGGYTF
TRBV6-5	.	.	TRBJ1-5	TGTGCCAGCACTAGTGGGTTCGCTCAGCCCCAGCATTTT	CASTSGFAQPQHF
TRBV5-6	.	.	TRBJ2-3	TGTGCCAGCAGCCGGAGCCGGGCGGGTTTTGCAGATACGCAGTATTTT	CASSRSRAGFADTQYF
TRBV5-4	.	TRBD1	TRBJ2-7	TGTGCCAGCAGCTCGGGACAGGGACGGGGTCGGGGTTACGAGCAGTACTTC	CASSSGQGRGRGYEQYF
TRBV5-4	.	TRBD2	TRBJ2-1	TGTGCCAGCAGCTTTGGCCTAGCGGGGGCCTTCTCCTACAATGAGCAGTTCTTC	CASSFGLAGAFSYNEQFF
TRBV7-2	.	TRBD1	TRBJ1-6	TGTGCCAGCAGCACCGAAGACAGGGGGCGGAATTCACCCCTCCACTTT	CASSTEDRGRNSPLHF
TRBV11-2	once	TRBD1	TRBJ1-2	TGTGCCAGCAGCTCCGGGTCAGGGGGCTCTGGCTACACCTTC	CASSSGSGGSGYTF
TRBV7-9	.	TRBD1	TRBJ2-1	TGTGCCAGCAGCTTAGCCTACAGGGGGTCCTACAATGAGCAGTTCTTC	CASSLAYRGSYNEQFF
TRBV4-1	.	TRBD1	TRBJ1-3	TGCGCCAGCAGCCAAGCAGGGACAGGGAGACCTGGAAACACCATATATTTT	CASSQAGTGRPGNTIYF
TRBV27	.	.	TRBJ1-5	TGTGCCAGCAAGGCGGGACGGAACAATCAGCCCCAGCATTTT	CASKAGRNNQPQHF
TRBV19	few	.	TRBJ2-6	TGTGCCAGTAGTTACAACTCTGGGGCCAACGTCCTGACTTTC	CASSYNSGANVLTF
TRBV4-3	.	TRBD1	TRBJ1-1	TGCGCCAGCAGCCAAGGTATGACAGGGCCTGAAGCTTTCTTT	CASSQGMTGPEAFF
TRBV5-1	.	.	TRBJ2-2	TGCGCCAGCAGCTTGGTTTCAGGGGTGGTCACCGGGGAGCTGTTTTTT	CASSLVSGVVTGELFF
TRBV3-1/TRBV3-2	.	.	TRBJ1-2	TGTGCCAGCAGCCAAGCGGGGGACGGCTACTATGGCTACACCTTC	CASSQAGDGYYGYTF
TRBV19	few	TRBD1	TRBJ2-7	TGTGCCTCGCAAGGGGACAGGGACGAGCAGTACTTC	CASQGDRDEQYF